The present T cell receptor beta chain was sequenced within a study of cytomegalovirus exposure and HLA in healthy donors. The length of the CDR3 is 10 residues. From germline, CDR1 is SNHLY and CDR2 FYNNEI. The primer mix had 60 Vbeta and 13 Jbeta primers. Here immunoSEQ multiplex PCR was the method, and the copy in TCRdb shows in-frame clones only, minus some. The table includes about 130,000 clones, roughly three quarters detected once. Comment on this clone: Compared with germline, one end of the junction differs, possibly owing to a read error.

The chain joins TRBV2 to TRBJ2-7, with 8 bases lining up with TRBD1. Input material: PBMCs. This clonotype originated in a man aged 25 to 45 in good health and CMV-seronegative. In nucleotides, the CDR3 is TGTGCCAGCAGTGGACAGGGGTCGGACTTC. Its translation: CASSGQGSDF. Looking up the rest from reference TRBV2 and TRBJ2-7 gives the full variable domain: EPEVTQTPSHQVTQMGQEVILRCVPISNHLYFYWYRQILGQKVEFLVSFYNNEISEKSEIFDDQFSVERPDGSNFTLKIRSTKLEDSAMYFCASSGQGSDFGPGTRLTVT.